Listed below are T cell receptor beta chains from one sample, sequenced in a study of blood T cell repertoires in COVID-19. Libraries were prepared by immunoSEQ multiplex PCR; TCRdb keeps only in-frame clonotypes and omits some of them. The data contain 200,000 to 300,000 clones, 84% of them singletons. Sample: peripheral blood. The receptors originated from a man in his fifties with acute or convalescent COVID-19. Both conserved end residues are part of each CDR3.

j_call,cdr3_length,v_call,cdr3_aa
TRBJ2-7,13,TRBV12-3/TRBV12-4,CASSRDRAHEQYF
TRBJ1-6,11,TRBV2,CASSVRSPLHF
TRBJ2-7,13,TRBV14,CASSQSHSYEQYF
TRBJ2-1,15,TRBV7-9,CASSLTGVSYNEQFF
TRBJ2-2,15,TRBV9,CASKVGVSNTGELFF
TRBJ2-7,14,TRBV18,CASLPGVSSYEQYF
TRBJ2-2,14,TRBV6-2/TRBV6-3,CASSYQDTTGELFF
TRBJ1-5,15,TRBV9,CASSVEGQSGQPQHF
TRBJ2-1,16,TRBV7-6,CASSEGLAGAYNEQFF
TRBJ2-5,15,TRBV10-2,CASSDAGSGLETQYF
TRBJ2-3,15,TRBV15,CATSRTGGQLDTQYF
TRBJ1-5,16,TRBV4-1,CASSQIMGQGNQPQHF
TRBJ2-2,16,TRBV9,CASSVEGTVNTGELFF
TRBJ1-4,13,TRBV3-1/TRBV3-2,CASRGTGVEKLFF
TRBJ2-1,19,TRBV24-1,CATSEAGTSLGTRYNEQFF
TRBJ2-1,16,TRBV7-6,CASSSLAGDTYNEQFF
TRBJ1-4,13,TRBV12-3/TRBV12-4,CASTGQGYEKLFF
TRBJ2-1,14,TRBV5-8,CASLFGVSYNEQFF
TRBJ1-5,14,TRBV6-2/TRBV6-3,CASSYAGGRQPQHF
TRBJ1-4,17,TRBV11-3,CASSLEGWGRANEKLFF